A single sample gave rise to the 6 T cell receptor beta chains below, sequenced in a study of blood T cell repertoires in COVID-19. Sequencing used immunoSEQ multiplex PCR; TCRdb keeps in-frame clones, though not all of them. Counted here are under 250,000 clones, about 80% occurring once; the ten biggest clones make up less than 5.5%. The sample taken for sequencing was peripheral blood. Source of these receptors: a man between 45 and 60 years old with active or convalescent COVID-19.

CDR3 in amino acids: CASSYSTGFGIQYF. The CDR3 DNA reads as TGTGCCAGCAGTTACTCGACCGGGTTTGGCATTCAGTACTTC. This chain connects TRBV6-2 or TRBV6-3 to TRBJ2-4; D unresolved. This CDR3 contains 14 residues. The germline V and J ends were trimmed by 0 bases and 9 bases, with 12 bases remaining between them. Germline-derived CDR1 and CDR2 are MNHEY and SVGEGT.

As DNA, the CDR3 is TGTGCCAGTAGTGGACCGGGACAGGGAAATTACGAGCAGTACTTC. Its protein is CASSGPGQGNYEQYF. The J gene is TRBJ2-7, the V gene TRBV19; 9 bases map to TRBD1. Trimming removed 5 bases from V and 4 bases from J; junction bases left unmatched: 9. This CDR3 has 15 amino acids. CDR1 and CDR2 from the germline V gene are LNHDA and SQIVND (reference sequence).

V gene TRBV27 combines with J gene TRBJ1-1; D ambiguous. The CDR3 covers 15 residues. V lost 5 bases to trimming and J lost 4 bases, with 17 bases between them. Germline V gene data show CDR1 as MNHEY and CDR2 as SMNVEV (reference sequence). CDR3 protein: CASSPGTGLGTEAFF. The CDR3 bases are TGTGCCAGCAGTCCTGGAACGGGTCTGGGCACTGAAGCTTTCTTT.

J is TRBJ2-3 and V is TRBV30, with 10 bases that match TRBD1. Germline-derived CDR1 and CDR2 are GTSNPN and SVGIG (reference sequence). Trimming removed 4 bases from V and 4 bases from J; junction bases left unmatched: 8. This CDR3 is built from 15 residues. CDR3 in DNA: TGTGCCTGGACCCCCTTGGGGACAGGGGCAGATACGCAGTATTTT. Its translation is CAWTPLGTGADTQYF.

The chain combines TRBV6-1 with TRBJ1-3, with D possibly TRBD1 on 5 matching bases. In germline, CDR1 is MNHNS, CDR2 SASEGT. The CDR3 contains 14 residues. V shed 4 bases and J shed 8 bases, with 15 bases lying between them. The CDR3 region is CASSAYTGVDTIYF. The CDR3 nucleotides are TGTGCCAGCAGTGCCTACACAGGTGTAGACACCATATATTTT.

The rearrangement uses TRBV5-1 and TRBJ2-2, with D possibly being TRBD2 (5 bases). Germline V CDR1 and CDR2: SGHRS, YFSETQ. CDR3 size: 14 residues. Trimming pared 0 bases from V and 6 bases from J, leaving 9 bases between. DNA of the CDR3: TGCGCCAGCAGCTTGGGGGGAGCGTCCGGGGAGCTGTTTTTT. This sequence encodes CASSLGGASGELFF.